This T cell receptor (beta chain) was documented in a study of cytomegalovirus exposure and HLA in healthy donors. Study-level points and caveats: Reported findings show TCR beta sequences accurately forecast HLA-A and HLA-B alleles in most subjects.

Researchers ran the PCR with 60 Vbeta and 13 Jbeta primers. The repertoire was sequenced with immunoSEQ multiplex PCR; TCRdb's copy has only in-frame clones and lacks some. The repertoire has about 100,000 clones, around 80% of them found once; the top ten carry approximately 5.4%. A few counts support this clone. Its antigen is undetermined. In germline, CDR1 is MNHNS, CDR2 SASEGT. The CDR3 is 17 amino acids. V gave up 2 bases and J gave up 5 bases; unmatched junction bases: 8. The receptor was derived from a man aged 35 to 55 in good health and CMV-seropositive. Sequenced: PBMCs. This chain connects TRBV6-1 to TRBJ2-1, with 11 nucleotides matching TRBD2. In DNA, the CDR3 is TGTGCCAGCAGTGAATCTCCGGGACTAGCGGTTCACAATGAGCAGTTCTTC. As protein: CASSESPGLAVHNEQFF.